The clone carrying this TCR beta chain was recorded many times. Germline V CDR1 and CDR2: SQVTM, ANQGSEA. The CDR3 extends over 16 amino acids. V shed 0 bases and J 2 bases; nucleotides not matched to a gene: 8. This record belongs to a study of identical twins. One entry per CDR3 protein results from TCRdb running MiXCR on the 5' RACE reads. The data contain roughly 230,000 distinct CDR3 sequences, about 9% of them singletons. These data were also reused for a study on yellow fever vaccine responses in identical twins.

The gene calls are TRBV29-1 and TRBJ2-7; 9 bases fit TRBD1. The specimen sequenced was CD8+ T cells sorted from blood. The receptor was isolated from a woman between 18 and 29 years old in good health. The CDR3, as DNA: TGCAGCGTTGAAGAAGGGACAGGGCAACTTACCTACGAGCAGTACTTC. It translates to CSVEEGTGQLTYEQYF.